This TCR beta chain comes out of a study of cytomegalovirus exposure and HLA in healthy donors. Study-wide results and limits: Earlier analysis yielded a pattern in which most TCR beta V segments were productive about 90% or about 30% of the time.

With regard to this clone: Its target is unknown.

The V gene's germline CDR1 is SGHTA and CDR2 FQGNSA. This CDR3 is built from 15 residues. V dropped 5 bases and J dropped 8 bases, with 18 bases sitting between them. This PCR relied on a set of 60 Vbeta primers and 13 Jbeta primers. Sequencing was performed with immunoSEQ multiplex PCR; in TCRdb, only in-frame clones are kept and a portion is missing. The sample includes under 100,000 clones, about 80% of them seen just once. The sequence came from a man aged 25 to 45 in good health and CMV-seronegative. The material sequenced was PBMCs. The chain couples TRBV7-2 to TRBJ1-4, with D unclear. The CDR3 DNA reads as TGTGCCAGCAGCCTTACGACACGGAATCAAGAAAAACTGTTTTTT. Translated, it gives CASSLTTRNQEKLFF.